This passage covers 27 T cell receptor beta chains from one sample sequenced in a study of identical twins. TCRdb fed the 5' RACE reads into MiXCR, producing one record per CDR3 protein. The table has hundreds of thousands of distinct CDR3 sequences, 8.5% to 9.5% seen once. The data also belong to a second study, concerning yellow fever vaccine responses in identical twins.

Sequencing used PBMCs. The receptors were gathered from a woman aged 18-35 years in good health.

The chain joins TRBV6-2 or TRBV6-3 to TRBJ2-1, with D perhaps TRBD2 (5 bases). V lost 6 bases to trimming and J lost 5 bases, with 17 bases between them. The CDR3 contains 15 residues. Germline V gene lookup returns CDR1 MNHEY and CDR2 SVGEGT. The CDR3 protein is CASSLLSGVHNEQFF. The CDR3 nucleotides read TGTGCCAGCAGCTTACTATCCGGGGTGCACAATGAGCAGTTCTTC.

The gene calls are TRBV4-3 and TRBJ2-3; TRBD2 matches at 10 bases. The germline CDR1 and CDR2 sequences are LGHNA and YSLEER. The CDR3 contains 18 residues. J was trimmed by 7 bases and V by 0 bases; bases with no gene match: 13. CDR3 coding DNA: TGCGCCAGCAGCCAAGATGTCCCGGGAGCGGGAGGGCGAAATACGCAGTATTTT. It encodes CASSQDVPGAGGRNTQYF.

This clonotype was seen more than once but under ten times. The CDR3 sequence: CASSQGTGGGRAIQETQYF. As DNA, the CDR3 is TGTGCCAGCAGCCAAGGCACGGGTGGCGGGAGGGCCATCCAAGAGACCCAGTACTTC. The rearrangement links TRBV4-2 to TRBJ2-5; 9 nucleotides align to TRBD2. The CDR3 is made up of 19 amino acids. Unmatched junction bases numbered 13, after V lost 1 base and J lost 1 base. CDR1 and CDR2 from the germline V gene are LGHNA and YNFKEQ.

This clonotype was seen a handful of times. The V call is TRBV5-1, the J call TRBJ2-5; 8 nucleotides line up with TRBD1. With V trimmed by 2 bases and J by 4 bases, 7 bases remained unmatched. CDR1 SGHRS and CDR2 YFSETQ come from the germline V gene. CDR3 length: 15 residues. The CDR3 protein is CASSFNRGSRETQYF. In nucleotides, the CDR3 is TGCGCCAGCAGCTTCAACAGGGGGTCCCGAGAGACCCAGTACTTC.

This chain uses TRBV7-9 with TRBJ2-5; D might be TRBD1 (6 bases). The CDR3 covers 12 residues. Germline-derived CDR1 and CDR2 are SEHNR and FQNEAQ (reference sequence). Trimming shortened V by 3 bases and J by 10 bases, and 12 bases separated the two germline ends. The CDR3 here is CASSLPGADQYF. The CDR3 bases are TGTGCCAGCAGCTTGCCAGGGGCGGACCAGTACTTC.

This clonotype was found many times. V and J are TRBV10-3 and TRBJ2-3; TRBD2 matches 11 bases. With 10 bases clipped from V and 0 bases from J, the junction kept 6 bases outside the gene matches. There are 15 residues in the CDR3. Germline assignment: CDR1 ENHRY and CDR2 SYGVKD. CDR3 bases: TGTGCCAAGTCGACTAGCGGGGAGAGCACAGATACGCAGTATTTT. Translated, it gives CAKSTSGESTDTQYF.

The table lists this clonotype with many counts. The chain carries TRBV29-1 and TRBJ2-1; 8 nucleotides align to TRBD1. The germline gives CDR1 SQVTM, CDR2 ANQGSEA. This CDR3 region has 14 residues. With V trimmed by 3 bases and J by 8 bases, 9 bases remained unmatched. The DNA of the CDR3 is TGCAGCGTTGAGCCCGGACAGGGAACCTATGAGCAGTTCTTC. This encodes CSVEPGQGTYEQFF.

This clonotype has a count of ten or more. V gene TRBV29-1 combines with J gene TRBJ2-1; 13 bases map to TRBD2. Germline V lookup: CDR1 SQVTM, CDR2 ANQGSEA. The CDR3 covers 16 residues. V gave up 7 bases and J gave up 1 base; unmatched junction bases: 7. CDR3 in amino acids: CSAYGTSGMSYNEQFF. Here the CDR3 DNA reads TGCAGCGCCTATGGGACTAGCGGGATGTCCTACAATGAGCAGTTCTTC.

This clonotype was observed many times. J is TRBJ2-3 and V is TRBV27, with unresolved D. Germline lookup yields CDR1 MNHEY and CDR2 SMNVEV (reference sequence). The V and J ends lost 2 bases and 4 bases respectively, with 7 bases between them. This CDR3 has 13 residues. The CDR3: CASSLLASDTQYF. CDR3 bases: TGTGCCAGCAGTTTACTCGCATCAGATACGCAGTATTTT.

This clonotype was seen at least ten times. This chain connects TRBV5-5 to TRBJ2-1; no definite D call. Trimming left V 5 bases short and J 5 bases short, with 11 bases between. This CDR3 has 13 amino acids. Germline V lookup: CDR1 SGHKS, CDR2 YYEKEE (reference sequence). CDR3 amino acids: CASSSSIDNEQFF. DNA of the CDR3: TGTGCCAGCAGTTCCTCAATTGACAATGAGCAGTTCTTC.

This clonotype was detected ten times or more. This chain links TRBV27 with TRBJ2-1, with D tentatively TRBD2 (6 bases). The CDR3 loop spans 15 amino acids. Germline CDR1 and CDR2: MNHEY and SMNVEV (reference sequence). Trimming cost V 5 bases and J 1 base, with 12 bases left between them. The CDR3 loop reads CASSRFGGSYNEQFF. The CDR3 nucleotides read TGTGCCAGCAGTCGGTTCGGGGGATCCTACAATGAGCAGTTCTTC.

This clonotype was observed a few times. The genes are TRBV27 and TRBJ2-7; D is unclear. CDR1 MNHEY and CDR2 SMNVEV come from the germline V gene (reference sequence). This CDR3 has 16 amino acids. The ends were cut back, 0 bases at V and 2 bases at J, with 14 bases in the middle. The CDR3 DNA follows: TGTGCCAGCAGTTTATCTGGGGTATCCGGGCCCTACGAGCAGTACTTC. This translates into CASSLSGVSGPYEQYF.

This clonotype was detected many times. The chain has TRBV5-1 and TRBJ2-7; D unclear. The CDR3 consists of 13 residues. The V gene's germline CDR1 is SGHRS and CDR2 YFSETQ. Trimming pared 2 bases from V and 6 bases from J, leaving 12 bases between. The CDR3 spells CASSLFGFPEQYF. In DNA, the CDR3 is TGCGCCAGCAGCTTATTTGGGTTCCCCGAGCAGTACTTC.

This clonotype has ten or more counts. The chain combines TRBV12-3 or TRBV12-4 with TRBJ2-1, with D tentatively TRBD2 (5 bases). The CDR3 is 15 residues long. V lost 5 bases, J lost 0 bases, and 11 bases lay in between. The CDR3 nucleotides are TGTGCCAGCAGTCCCTATCGGGGCTCCTACAATGAGCAGTTCTTC. Amino acid sequence: CASSPYRGSYNEQFF.

The chain combines TRBV21-1 with TRBJ2-1; whether TRBD1, the table's D call, matches the DNA was not checked. TRBV21-1 is a pseudogene. The CDR3 consists of 17 residues. The CDR3 loop reads CASSKGVPRRLYNEQFF. The CDR3, as DNA: TGTGCCAGCAGCAAAGGTGTACCCCGCCGCCTTTACAATGAGCAGTTCTTC.

This chain connects TRBV27 to TRBJ2-7, with 10 bases lining up with TRBD2. V lost 5 bases to trimming and J lost 3 bases; unmatched junction nucleotides: 4. The CDR3 loop spans 14 amino acids. Germline V lookup: CDR1 MNHEY, CDR2 SMNVEV (reference sequence). CDR3: CASSTIAGGYEQYF. CDR3 DNA: TGTGCCAGCAGTACAATAGCGGGGGGCTACGAGCAGTACTTC.

The rearrangement uses TRBV7-6 and TRBJ2-7; tentatively, D is TRBD1 (6 bases). The CDR3 has 14 amino acids. Deletions cut 5 bases from V and 0 bases from J, with 11 bases between. CDR1 is SGHVS, CDR2 FNYEAQ, per germline. The CDR3 DNA follows: TGTGCCAGCAGCAACAGACAGGACTCCTACGAGCAGTACTTC. Residues: CASSNRQDSYEQYF. Combining the CDR3 with reference TRBV7-6 and TRBJ2-7 gives the whole variable domain GAGVSQSPRYKVTKRGQDVALRCDPISGHVSLYWYRQALGQGPEFLTYFNYEAQQDKSGLPNDRFSAERPEGSISTLTIQRTEQRDSAMYRCASSNRQDSYEQYFGPGTRLTVT.

CDR3 in DNA: TGTGCCAGCAGTAGACTAGCGGGAGATCGTGAGCAGTTCTTC. As protein: CASSRLAGDREQFF. This chain joins TRBV27 and TRBJ2-1; 12 bases agree with TRBD2. Unmatched junction bases numbered 5, after V lost 5 bases and J lost 9 bases. The CDR3 length is 14 residues. Germline loops: CDR1 MNHEY, CDR2 SMNVEV (reference sequence).

This clonotype showed up just a few times. The chain combines TRBV6-5 with TRBJ1-1, with a possible D match to TRBD1 (5 bases). This CDR3 is built from 11 residues. Trimming removed 6 bases at V and 8 bases at J, with 10 bases between. Germline V CDR1 and CDR2: MNHEY, SVGAGI. CDR3: CASRRDREAFF. CDR3 nucleotides: TGTGCCAGCAGACGCGACAGAGAAGCTTTCTTT.

V and J are TRBV6-5 and TRBJ2-3; TRBD2 aligns across 8 bases. Germline V gene lookup returns CDR1 MNHEY and CDR2 SVGAGI. This CDR3 comprises 15 residues. Trimming removed 4 bases from V and 2 bases from J; junction bases left unmatched: 5. CDR3 nucleotides: TGTGCCAGCAGTTTCGGGACTAGTTCCACAGATACGCAGTATTTT. Translating it yields CASSFGTSSTDTQYF.

This clonotype came up many times. This chain links TRBV3-1 with TRBJ2-7; a possible D gene is TRBD2 (6 bases). The length of the CDR3 is 16 residues. The germline V gene encodes CDR1 LGHDT and CDR2 YNNKEL (reference sequence). The V and J ends lost 0 bases and 4 bases respectively, with 16 bases between them. CDR3 sequence (DNA): TGTGCCAGCAGCCAAGAGGAGCGCTCCGGGGGATACGAGCAGTACTTC. Its translation: CASSQEERSGGYEQYF.

The rearrangement joins TRBV6-4 to TRBJ2-1, with 14 bases aligning to TRBD2. Trimming removed 5 bases from V and 8 bases from J; junction bases left unmatched: 5. The CDR3 spans 15 residues. Looked up from germline, CDR1 is MRHNA and CDR2 is SNTAGT. The CDR3 is CASSRLAGGWYEQFF. For the CDR3, the DNA is TGTGCCAGCAGTCGACTAGCGGGAGGGTGGTATGAGCAGTTCTTC.

This chain links TRBV5-1 with TRBJ1-2, with TRBD1 matching 10 bases. Losses at the gene ends were 4 bases for V and 0 bases for J; bases not matched to a gene: 6. The CDR3 is made up of 16 amino acids. Germline loops: CDR1 SGHRS, CDR2 YFSETQ. CDR3 residues: CASSQGQGKANYGYTF. The CDR3 region has the DNA TGCGCCAGCAGCCAGGGACAGGGGAAAGCTAACTATGGCTACACCTTC.

This clonotype was seen ten or more times. The rearrangement uses TRBV12-3 or TRBV12-4 and TRBJ1-4; D might be TRBD1 (6 bases). V was cut by 5 bases and J by 6 bases, with 13 bases left in between. The CDR3 has 14 amino acids. CDR3 nucleotides: TGTGCCAGCAGTGGGACACAGCGAGATGAAAAACTGTTTTTT. It codes for CASSGTQRDEKLFF.

At least ten counts were recorded for this clonotype. J is TRBJ2-1 and V is TRBV6-2 or TRBV6-3; tentative D call: TRBD2 (6 bases). V was clipped by 3 bases and J by 0 bases, with 15 bases between them. Germline CDR1 and CDR2: MNHEY and SVGEGT. The CDR3 totals 17 residues. The CDR3 DNA reads TGTGCCAGCAGTTATTTTCCCGGGGGAAACTCCTACAATGAGCAGTTCTTC. Its protein is CASSYFPGGNSYNEQFF.

J is TRBJ2-5 and V is TRBV20-1; 13 bases are a match to TRBD2. This CDR3 has 16 amino acids. The J segment lost 7 bases and the V segment lost 0 bases, leaving 8 bases of the junction unmatched. Germline-derived CDR1 and CDR2 are DFQATT and SNEGSKA (reference sequence). In DNA, the CDR3 is TGCAGTGCTAGAGATTCACTAGCGGGGGGGCCGGGGACCCAGTACTTC. The encoded protein is CSARDSLAGGPGTQYF.

This chain connects TRBV6-2 or TRBV6-3 to TRBJ2-1, with D hard to call. The V end lost 0 bases, the J end lost 5 bases, and 5 bases lay between the germline ends. Per the germline V gene, CDR1 is MNHEY and CDR2 is SVGEGT. This CDR3 contains 13 residues. CDR3 bases: TGTGCCAGCAGTTACTCGACTCACAATGAGCAGTTCTTC. Residues: CASSYSTHNEQFF.